Listed below are T cell receptor beta chains from one sample, sequenced in a study of beta chain features in type 1 diabetes. Measured with immunoSEQ multiplex PCR; TCRdb has only the in-frame clones, and not every one. Here the sample spans 300,000 to 450,000 clones, around 12% being singletons. Sequencing was done on a sample of naive CD4+ T cells from blood. These receptors originate from a man between 18 and 29 years old in good health. Both conserved end residues are part of each CDR3. The D gene is left open where the match is weak. Rows may omit the clone size; those that give it use once, few, many or a size class.

d_call,j_call,v_call,clone_size,cdr3_aa,cdr3_nt
-,TRBJ1-2,TRBV4-1,once,CASSQDSGQTFYGYTF,TGCGCCAGCAGCCAAGATTCAGGTCAGACCTTCTATGGCTACACCTTC
TRBD2,TRBJ2-7,TRBV27,-,CASSTTGLAGDFYEQYF,TGTGCCAGCAGTACCACCGGACTAGCGGGCGACTTCTACGAGCAGTACTTC
TRBD2,TRBJ2-3,TRBV4-2,-,CASSQETSGRPDTQYF,TGTGCCAGCAGCCAGGAGACTAGCGGGAGGCCAGATACGCAGTATTTT
-,TRBJ2-7,TRBV18,-,CASSPPIRTYEQYF,TGTGCCAGCTCACCACCGATCAGAACCTACGAGCAGTACTTC
TRBD1,TRBJ2-2,TRBV7-9,few,CATSRQGSSGELFF,TGTGCCACATCCAGACAGGGGTCGTCCGGGGAGCTGTTTTTT
TRBD2,TRBJ2-7,TRBV4-3,-,CASSHLAGSYYEQYF,TGCGCCAGCAGCCATCTAGCGGGATCGTATTACGAGCAGTACTTC
TRBD1,TRBJ1-2,TRBV7-2,-,CASSSRTGNYGYTF,TGTGCCAGCAGCTCCCGGACAGGGAACTATGGCTACACCTTC
TRBD1,TRBJ2-7,TRBV28,-,CASSLGRGTGYSYEQYF,TGTGCCAGCAGTTTAGGTCGCGGGACAGGCTATTCCTACGAGCAGTACTTC
TRBD2,TRBJ2-3,TRBV7-9,few,CASSLGLAGLATTDTQYF,TGTGCCAGCAGCTTAGGACTAGCGGGACTTGCGACCACAGATACGCAGTATTTT
-,TRBJ2-5,TRBV6-5,-,CASSYGSLSGETQYF,TGTGCCAGCAGTTACGGCAGCCTCTCGGGAGAGACCCAGTACTTC
-,TRBJ1-2,TRBV9,few,CASSPRTDLYGYTF,TGTGCCAGCAGTCCCCGGACAGACCTCTATGGCTACACCTTC
-,TRBJ1-6,TRBV25-1,-,CASSETYNSPLHF,TGTGCCAGCAGTGAAACATATAATTCACCCCTCCACTTT
-,TRBJ2-7,TRBV29-1,few,CSVGEAGASYEQYF,TGCAGCGTTGGCGAGGCGGGGGCATCCTACGAGCAGTACTTC
TRBD2,TRBJ2-3,TRBV18,-,CASSPLGSGSMGTDTQYF,TGTGCCAGCTCACCCCTGGGTAGCGGGAGCATGGGCACAGATACGCAGTATTTT
TRBD1,TRBJ2-4,TRBV2,-,CASSETGGYLAKNIQYF,TGTGCCAGCAGTGAGACAGGGGGCTACCTAGCCAAAAACATTCAGTACTTC
-,TRBJ1-5,TRBV7-3,-,CASSIRGQGGNQPQHF,TGTGCCAGCAGCATTAGGGGCCAAGGTGGCAATCAGCCCCAGCATTTT
TRBD1,TRBJ2-5,TRBV10-3,-,CATRSGTGQQETQYF,TGTGCCACCAGGTCCGGGACAGGACAACAAGAGACCCAGTACTTC
TRBD1,TRBJ2-7,TRBV7-2,few,CASSPFSGGGEQYF,TGTGCCAGCAGCCCGTTCTCAGGGGGCGGCGAGCAGTACTTC
-,TRBJ1-1,TRBV29-1,few,CSGRTVTNTEAFF,TGCAGCGGCAGGACAGTAACGAACACTGAAGCTTTCTTT
-,TRBJ1-3,TRBV10-3,-,CAISGSGAGNLLGNTIYF,TGTGCCATCAGTGGGTCAGGGGCAGGGAACTTACTTGGAAACACCATATATTTT
-,TRBJ2-4,TRBV19,-,CASSIGGGAGRNIQYF,TGTGCCAGTAGTATAGGTGGAGGGGCCGGGAGAAACATTCAGTACTTC
-,TRBJ2-1,TRBV19,-,CASSIERGAYNEQFF,TGTGCCAGTAGTATAGAACGGGGTGCCTACAATGAGCAGTTCTTC
TRBD1,TRBJ2-7,TRBV30,few,CAWSGRGFSYEQYF,TGTGCCTGGAGTGGCAGGGGGTTCTCCTACGAGCAGTACTTC
-,TRBJ2-7,TRBV5-4,few,CASSQDTDLGYEQYF,TGCGCCAGCAGCCAAGATACAGACCTTGGTTACGAGCAGTACTTC
TRBD1,TRBJ2-7,TRBV7-2,few,CASSSQGQGWDEQYF,TGTGCCAGCAGCTCTCAGGGACAGGGGTGGGACGAGCAGTACTTC
-,TRBJ2-1,TRBV19,-,CASTPALSERAYNEQFF,TGTGCCAGTACCCCAGCACTCTCGGAGAGAGCCTACAATGAGCAGTTCTTC
TRBD1,TRBJ1-1,TRBV6-5,-,CASSYGDRANTEAFF,TGTGCCAGCAGTTACGGAGACAGGGCGAACACTGAAGCTTTCTTT
TRBD1,TRBJ1-1,TRBV28,-,CASSPYRGWDTEAFF,TGTGCCAGCAGTCCTTACAGGGGTTGGGACACTGAAGCTTTCTTT
-,TRBJ1-5,TRBV18,-,CASSPRGQTGEPQHF,TGTGCCAGCTCACCACGGGGGCAGACCGGGGAGCCCCAGCATTTT
-,TRBJ2-5,TRBV6-5,few,CASSWASVGETQYF,TGTGCCAGCAGTTGGGCTAGCGTGGGGGAGACCCAGTACTTC
TRBD2,TRBJ2-1,TRBV7-3,-,CASSLAGEFYNEQFF,TGTGCCAGCAGCCTAGCGGGAGAATTCTACAATGAGCAGTTCTTC
TRBD2,TRBJ2-7,TRBV7-9,few,CASSSISGRGLREQYF,TGTGCCAGCAGCTCTATTAGCGGGAGAGGGCTGCGCGAGCAGTACTTC
-,TRBJ2-1,TRBV29-1,few,CSVEDSASDNEQFF,TGCAGCGTTGAAGATTCAGCTAGCGACAATGAGCAGTTCTTC
-,TRBJ2-7,TRBV9,few,CASSVGPGERYEQYF,TGTGCCAGCAGCGTAGGTCCAGGGGAAAGGTACGAGCAGTACTTC
TRBD1,TRBJ2-7,TRBV4-2,few,CASSHNQGRGEQYF,TGTGCCAGCAGCCACAACCAAGGCAGGGGGGAGCAGTACTTC
-,TRBJ1-2,TRBV5-1,few,CASSLAMTGAYGYTF,TGCGCCAGCAGCTTGGCGATGACAGGCGCCTATGGCTACACCTTC
-,TRBJ2-3,TRBV2,few,CASRKQGSDTQYF,TGTGCCAGCAGGAAACAGGGTTCAGATACGCAGTATTTT
-,TRBJ1-1,TRBV10-3,-,CAISQGSGTEAFF,TGTGCCATCAGTCAGGGATCGGGCACTGAAGCTTTCTTT
TRBD1,TRBJ2-7,TRBV2,few,CASGRDRAYEQYF,TGTGCCAGCGGCCGGGACAGGGCCTACGAGCAGTACTTC
TRBD1,TRBJ1-1,TRBV28,-,CASSLGGQLNTEAFF,TGTGCCAGCAGTTTAGGGGGACAGTTGAACACTGAAGCTTTCTTT
TRBD1,TRBJ2-1,TRBV7-2,many,CVTGRNNEQFF,TGTGTGACAGGGCGAAACAATGAGCAGTTCTTC
-,TRBJ1-2,TRBV7-9,few,CASSSVDYGYTF,TGTGCCAGCAGCTCGGTGGACTATGGCTACACCTTC
-,TRBJ1-5,TRBV5-1,few,CASSLQGMSNQPQHF,TGCGCCAGCAGCTTGCAGGGAATGAGCAATCAGCCCCAGCATTTT
TRBD1,TRBJ1-2,TRBV7-3,few,CASSLQGAHGYTF,TGTGCCAGCAGCTTACAGGGGGCGCATGGCTACACCTTC
TRBD1,TRBJ2-2,TRBV5-1,-,CASSPGTGGTGELFF,TGCGCCAGCAGCCCAGGGACAGGGGGCACCGGGGAGCTGTTTTTT
-,TRBJ1-4,TRBV28,-,CASSGRAPNEKLFF,TGTGCCAGCAGTGGGAGGGCGCCGAATGAAAAACTGTTTTTT
-,TRBJ2-2,TRBV30,-,CAWKILTNTGELFF,TGTGCCTGGAAAATCCTAACGAACACCGGGGAGCTGTTTTTT
-,TRBJ1-4,TRBV15,-,CATMNGVTNEKLFF,TGTGCCACTATGAACGGGGTAACTAATGAAAAACTGTTTTTT
TRBD1,TRBJ1-1,TRBV5-4,-,CASSLRDRNTEAFF,TGTGCCAGCAGCTTGAGGGACAGGAACACTGAAGCTTTCTTT
-,TRBJ2-7,TRBV20-1,-,CSATAVGGQYF,TGCAGTGCTACCGCGGTCGGGGGGCAGTACTTC
TRBD1,TRBJ1-2,TRBV6-6,-,CASSYPGQGVWGYTF,TGTGCCAGCAGTTACCCGGGACAGGGGGTGTGGGGCTACACCTTC